This T cell receptor (beta chain) derives from a study of PD-L1 blockade in urothelial cancer. Study at large: Males with bladder-origin urothelial cancer constituted twenty-five of 29 patients. Researchers looked at the blood 3 weeks (second dose) and 6 weeks after treatment began.

Time point in this sample: peripheral blood 6 weeks after treatment start. What went into each PCR as a spike was synthetic TCR analog templates. Measured with immunoSEQ multiplex PCR; TCRdb has only the in-frame clones, and not every one. The sample has about 43,000 clones, roughly four fifths seen once. After removal of 6 bases from V and 6 bases from J, the junction contained 8 bases not matched to a gene. CDR1 is SNHLY, CDR2 FYNNEI, per germline. The CDR3 has 15 residues. The receptor was derived from a man in his sixties with urothelial cancer. The rearrangement uses TRBV2 and TRBJ2-1; 10 bases fit TRBD1. The sequences come from PBMCs, collected around atezolizumab (anti-PD-L1) treatment. CDR3 bases: TGTGCCAGCAGATGGGGGACAGGGGTGATCAATGAGCAGTTCTTC. The encoded protein is CASRWGTGVINEQFF.